These 32 T cell receptor beta chains share one sample of origin, sequenced in a study of PD-1 blockade in classical Hodgkin lymphoma. All patients experienced relapse after autologous stem cell transplantation, and brentuximab vedotin exposure was variable. Repertoires were generated with immunoSEQ multiplex PCR, while TCRdb's copy carries only in-frame clones and drops some. The sample yields roughly 140,000 clones, less than 80% seen once. The sequencing here drew on peripheral blood mononuclear cells (PBMCs), taken before the second cycle of nivolumab. These receptors were taken from a human donor with classical Hodgkin lymphoma.

This clone was observed a few times. A read error may produce the germline difference seen at one junction end. This rearrangement joins TRBV7-7 to TRBJ2-2; TRBD1 might be the D (6 bases). The CDR3 is made up of 11 amino acids. CDR1 SSHAT and CDR2 FNYEAQ come from the germline V gene (reference sequence). CDR3 bases: TGTGCTAGCAGGGGTTCCGGGGAGCTGTTTTTT. Its translation is CASRGSGELFF. The variable domain in full, completed from reference TRBV7-7 and TRBJ2-2, reads GAGVSQSPRYKVTKRGQDVTLRCDPISSHATLYWYQQALGQGPEFLTYFNYEAQPDKSGLPSDRFSAERPEGSISTLTIQRTEQRDSAMYRCASRGSGELFFGEGSRLTVL.

V gene TRBV9 combines with J gene TRBJ2-3; 11 bases match TRBD1. CDR1 is SGDLS and CDR2 is YYNGEE in the germline V gene. The CDR3 loop spans 14 amino acids. Trimming took 4 bases from V and 5 from J; bases not matched to a gene: 3. The CDR3 DNA sequence: TGTGCCAGCAGCTCGGGACAGGGGGGAGATACGCAGTATTTT. Its protein is CASSSGQGGDTQYF. The full variable domain, completed using reference TRBV9 and TRBJ2-3, is DSGVTQTPKHLITATGQRVTLRCSPRSGDLSVYWYQQSLDQGLQFLIQYYNGEERAKGNILERFSAQQFPDLHSELNLSSLELGDSALYFCASSSGQGGDTQYFGPGTRLTVL.

The J gene is TRBJ2-2, the V gene TRBV25-1; TRBD1 matches 8 bases. V dropped 6 bases and J dropped 0; count of bases not matched to a gene: 3. The CDR3 is made up of 15 amino acids. CDR1 MGHDK and CDR2 SYGVNS come from the germline V gene. This CDR3 is CASRRTGPNTGELFF. CDR3 nucleotide sequence: TGTGCCAGCAGAAGGACAGGGCCGAACACCGGGGAGCTGTTTTTT.

The chain combines TRBV7-2 with TRBJ2-7, with TRBD2 identical over 8 bases. CDR1 is SGHTA and CDR2 is FQGNSA in the germline V gene. J was trimmed by 2 bases and V by 0 bases; bases with no gene match: 3. The CDR3 extends over 15 amino acids. The CDR3 DNA follows: TGTGCCAGCAGCTTAGCAGCGGGGGTTCCCTACGAGCAGTACTTC. Its translation: CASSLAAGVPYEQYF.

J is TRBJ2-3 and V is TRBV7-3; D unclear. This CDR3 has 11 residues. V shed 1 base and J shed 6 bases, with 2 bases lying between them. Germline CDR1 SGHTA, CDR2 FQGTGA. CDR3 coding DNA: TGTGCCAGCAGCTTAAGGGATACGCAGTATTTT. It is translated as CASSLRDTQYF.

The V and J genes are TRBV7-3 and TRBJ2-5; TRBD2 is a possible D gene (6 bases). Trimming pared 4 bases from V and 5 bases from J, leaving 8 bases between. Germline CDR1 SGHTA, CDR2 FQGTGA. This CDR3 comprises 12 residues. The CDR3 DNA sequence: TGTGCCAGCAGCTCTGGGGGGGAGACCCAGTACTTC. Translated, it gives CASSSGGETQYF.

This clone was recorded only once. The rearrangement links TRBV19 to TRBJ2-3; D unclear. The germline V gene encodes CDR1 LNHDA and CDR2 SQIVND (reference sequence). This CDR3 spans 15 amino acids. Trimming took 2 bases from V and 0 from J, leaving 9 bases between them. In DNA form, the CDR3 reads TGTGCCAGTAGTATAATTTTGCAGAGCACAGATACGCAGTATTTT. Translated, it gives CASSIILQSTDTQYF.

The chain employs TRBV27 and TRBJ1-2; unclear D gene. The CDR3 is 15 residues long. The V end was cut by 1 base, the J end by 2 bases, with 11 bases between. Germline V lookup: CDR1 MNHEY, CDR2 SMNVEV (reference sequence). CDR3 nucleotides: TGTGCCAGCAGTTTATTACCACCCATCAACTATGGCTACACCTTC. Its translation: CASSLLPPINYGYTF.

The rearrangement links TRBV5-1 to TRBJ1-3, with no clear D. CDR1 is SGHRS, CDR2 YFSETQ, per germline. Trimming removed 1 base from V and 0 bases from J, with 8 bases in between. The length of the CDR3 is 15 residues. This CDR3 reads CASSLSAGSGNTIYF. Written as DNA, the CDR3 is TGCGCCAGCAGCTTGAGCGCCGGCTCTGGAAACACCATATATTTT.

This clone was counted between two and nine times. The chain links TRBV6-6 to TRBJ1-2; D gene ambiguous. Between the trimmed V and J ends, which lost 4 bases and 4 bases, there was a span of 13 bases. The CDR3 is 14 residues long. Germline assignment: CDR1 MNHNY and CDR2 SVGAGI (reference sequence). CDR3 loop: CASSSLGSGYGYTF. CDR3 nucleotide sequence: TGTGCCAGCAGTTCCCTCGGGTCGGGCTATGGCTACACCTTC.

The chain recombines TRBV6-5 with TRBJ2-7; tentative D call: TRBD2 (5 bases). Trimming removed 6 bases from V and 2 bases from J, with 11 bases in between. Germline assignment: CDR1 MNHEY and CDR2 SVGAGI. The length of the CDR3 is 13 residues. CDR3 DNA sequence: TGTGCCAGCAGAACTAGGCCCCCCTACGAGCAGTACTTC. It specifies CASRTRPPYEQYF.

The chain recombines TRBV2 with TRBJ1-4, with D tentatively TRBD1 (6 bases). The CDR3 runs 16 residues. The V and J ends lost 5 bases and 0 bases respectively, with 13 bases between them. The germline gives CDR1 SNHLY, CDR2 FYNNEI. Here the CDR3 DNA reads TGTGCCAGCAGTCAACAGGGTTTTGCAACTAATGAAAAACTGTTTTTT. Its translation: CASSQQGFATNEKLFF.

This clone was detected only a few times. The CDR3: CASIRAGGSTDTQYF. The CDR3 region has the DNA TGTGCCAGCATACGGGCCGGAGGTAGCACAGATACGCAGTATTTT. V is TRBV28 and J is TRBJ2-3, with D perhaps matching TRBD2 (5 bases). V lost 7 bases and J lost 0, with 14 bases in between. Per the germline V gene, CDR1 is MDHEN and CDR2 is SYDVKM. The CDR3 has 15 amino acids.

The genes are TRBV5-8 and TRBJ1-1, with D uncertain. CDR3 length: 15 amino acids. The germline V and J ends were trimmed by 1 base and 0 bases, with 10 bases remaining between them. Germline loops: CDR1 SGHTS, CDR2 YDEGEE. The CDR3 nucleotides read TGTGCCAGCAGCTTGTGGAGGGAATTGAACACTGAAGCTTTCTTT. It specifies CASSLWRELNTEAFF.

The genes are TRBV29-1 and TRBJ2-1, with TRBD2 matching 8 bases. Trimming at V came to 6 bases and at J to 4 bases, leaving 8 bases not matched to a gene. The germline gives CDR1 SQVTM, CDR2 ANQGSEA. This CDR3 is built from 14 residues. The CDR3 loop is CSVVGGGNYNEQFF. CDR3 DNA sequence: TGCAGCGTCGTCGGGGGGGGTAATTACAATGAGCAGTTCTTC.

The count of this clone is one. This chain uses TRBV4-2 with TRBJ1-5; D is unclear. The germline gives CDR1 LGHNA, CDR2 YNFKEQ. The V end lost 1 base, the J end lost 2 bases, and 15 bases lay between the germline ends. This CDR3 comprises 17 residues. The CDR3 loop reads CASSQGVGISGNQPQHF. The CDR3 DNA sequence: TGTGCCAGCAGCCAAGGAGTAGGAATATCGGGCAATCAGCCCCAGCATTTT.

The rearrangement uses TRBV19 and TRBJ1-5; D gene unclear. The germline V gene encodes CDR1 LNHDA and CDR2 SQIVND (reference sequence). The CDR3 is 16 amino acids. Trimming took 5 bases from V and 0 from J, leaving 14 bases between them. CDR3 coding DNA: TGTGCCAGTAGTCCATACGGAACCTATAGCAATCAGCCCCAGCATTTT. Translating gives CASSPYGTYSNQPQHF. The full variable domain, in which reference TRBV19 and TRBJ1-5 provide the parts outside the CDR3, is DGGITQSPKYLFRKEGQNVTLSCEQNLNHDAMYWYRQDPGQGLRLIYYSQIVNDFQKGDIAEGYSVSREKKESFPLTVTSAQKNPTAFYLCASSPYGTYSNQPQHFGDGTRLSIL.

The rearrangement links TRBV6-1 to TRBJ2-3; D ambiguous. Per the germline V gene, CDR1 is MNHNS and CDR2 is SASEGT. The CDR3 runs to 12 residues. Trimming stripped 1 base from V and 5 bases from J, with 4 bases between. The CDR3 DNA sequence: TGTGCCAGCAGTGAAGGTCGAGATACGCAGTATTTT. It is translated as CASSEGRDTQYF.

The rearrangement joins TRBV6-5 to TRBJ1-2; 7 bases are a match to TRBD1. Germline V gene data show CDR1 as MNHEY and CDR2 as SVGAGI. The CDR3 loop spans 14 amino acids. V shed 6 bases and J 7 bases; nucleotides not matched to a gene: 11. Here the CDR3 DNA reads TGTGCCAGCAGGTCTAGACAGGGACGGGGTGGCTACACCTTC. Its translation: CASRSRQGRGGYTF.

This clone was counted a few times. V gene TRBV7-9 combines with J gene TRBJ2-1; D remains ambiguous. The V end was cut by 8 bases, the J end by 5 bases, with 4 bases between. This CDR3 is 10 amino acids long. CDR1 and CDR2 from the germline V gene are SEHNR and FQNEAQ (reference sequence). The CDR3 sequence is CASGNNEQFF. In DNA, the CDR3 is TGTGCCAGCGGCAACAATGAGCAGTTCTTC.

The rearrangement links TRBV6-6 to TRBJ1-5, with D possibly matching TRBD1 (5 bases). The CDR3 consists of 14 residues. The V gene lost 2 bases and the J gene lost 1 base, with 6 bases spanning the gap. In germline, CDR1 is MNHNY, CDR2 SVGAGI (reference sequence). As DNA, the CDR3 is TGTGCCAGCAGTTACGGGGACAGCAATCAGCCCCAGCATTTT. Its translation: CASSYGDSNQPQHF.

The CDR3 sequence is CASGAPDRGSGNTIYF. The CDR3 DNA reads as TGTGCCAGCGGCGCTCCGGACAGGGGCTCTGGAAACACCATATATTTT. J is TRBJ1-3 and V is TRBV7-6; 9 bases match TRBD1. CDR1 and CDR2 from the germline V gene are SGHVS and FNYEAQ. The CDR3 totals 16 residues. Trimming at V came to 8 bases and at J to 0 bases, leaving 8 bases not matched to a gene.

This clone was counted a single time. CDR3 nucleotides: TGTGCCAGCAGTTTCAGGGAGACTGAAGCTTTCTTT. Translation: CASSFRETEAFF. The chain links TRBV28 to TRBJ1-1, with D perhaps TRBD1 (5 bases). This CDR3 is 12 amino acids long. Trimming removed 3 bases at V and 5 bases at J, with 7 bases between. Germline V lookup: CDR1 MDHEN, CDR2 SYDVKM.

The rearrangement uses TRBV6-5 and TRBJ1-2, with TRBD1 matching 7 bases. Trimming cost V 0 bases and J 2 bases; bases outside gene matches: 6. The CDR3 consists of 16 residues. The germline gives CDR1 MNHEY, CDR2 SVGAGI. Written as DNA, the CDR3 is TGTGCCAGCAGTTACTCCCGGGACAGTACGAACTATGGCTACACCTTC. Encoded protein: CASSYSRDSTNYGYTF.

V usage is TRBV5-1 and J usage is TRBJ1-4, with 7 bases matching TRBD1. The germline gives CDR1 SGHRS, CDR2 YFSETQ. V shed 4 bases and J 4 bases; nucleotides not matched to a gene: 19. This CDR3 has 19 amino acids. CDR3 loop: CASSLKLTGQALDNEKLFF. In nucleotides, the CDR3 is TGCGCCAGCAGCCTCAAACTCACAGGACAGGCCCTTGATAATGAAAAACTGTTTTTT.

CDR3 DNA: TGCAGCGTTGGGGACCGAACGACTCATGGAAACACCATATATTTT. This codes for CSVGDRTTHGNTIYF. The chain couples TRBV29-1 to TRBJ1-3; D is perhaps TRBD1 (5 bases). Germline assignment: CDR1 SQVTM and CDR2 ANQGSEA. V lost 4 bases and J 3 bases, leaving 16 bases between the germline ends. CDR3 length: 15 amino acids.

A single count supports this clone. The chain links TRBV9 to TRBJ1-2, with D uncertain. V was pared by 0 bases and J by 7 bases, with 7 bases between. The CDR3 is 12 amino acids. Germline V lookup: CDR1 SGDLS, CDR2 YYNGEE. The CDR3 bases are TGTGCCAGCAGCGTAGCTACTAGTGGCTACACCTTC. Residues: CASSVATSGYTF. Filled out from reference TRBV9 and TRBJ1-2, the complete variable domain reads DSGVTQTPKHLITATGQRVTLRCSPRSGDLSVYWYQQSLDQGLQFLIQYYNGEERAKGNILERFSAQQFPDLHSELNLSSLELGDSALYFCASSVATSGYTFGSGTRLTVV.

This sequence joins TRBV19 and TRBJ2-1; D remains ambiguous. CDR3 length: 14 residues. Per the germline V gene, CDR1 is LNHDA and CDR2 is SQIVND (reference sequence). Trimming stripped 3 bases from V and 0 bases from J, with 6 bases between. This CDR3 is CASSIGYSYNEQFF. The DNA of the CDR3 is TGTGCCAGTAGTATCGGTTACTCCTACAATGAGCAGTTCTTC.

This chain joins TRBV6-5 and TRBJ2-7, with D uncertain. From germline, CDR1 is MNHEY and CDR2 SVGAGI. The V gene lost 5 bases and the J gene lost 0 bases, with 14 bases spanning the gap. The CDR3 consists of 15 residues. CDR3 in DNA: TGTGCCAGCAGTCCCCTCTCTGGTAGCTCCTACGAGCAGTACTTC. This gives the protein CASSPLSGSSYEQYF.

This chain connects TRBV9 to TRBJ1-1; D unresolved. CDR1 SGDLS and CDR2 YYNGEE come from the germline V gene. The CDR3 loop spans 15 amino acids. The V gene lost 4 bases and the J gene lost 1 base, with 14 bases spanning the gap. The CDR3 nucleotides are TGTGCCAGCAGCCCACGACACTTAGGGAACACTGAAGCTTTCTTT. Protein: CASSPRHLGNTEAFF.

The chain links TRBV9 to TRBJ1-2; TRBD1 agrees at 9 bases. The CDR3 loop spans 18 amino acids. Losses at the gene ends were 0 bases for V and 4 bases for J; bases not matched to a gene: 13. Germline CDR1 and CDR2: SGDLS and YYNGEE. The CDR3 DNA is TGTGCCAGCAGCGTAGTCGGAGGCGGGCTGGACAGGGGCTATGGCTACACCTTC. Translating gives CASSVVGGGLDRGYGYTF.

The chain combines TRBV6-6 with TRBJ1-5; D is uncertain. CDR1 and CDR2 from the germline V gene are MNHNY and SVGAGI (reference sequence). This CDR3 has 13 residues. V was pared by 4 bases and J by 0 bases, with 4 bases between. The CDR3 DNA is TGTGCCAGCAGTTTAAATAGCAATCAGCCCCAGCATTTT. Its protein is CASSLNSNQPQHF.